This T cell receptor beta chain is from a study of blood T cell repertoires in COVID-19. At the level of the study: The origin of the acute and convalescent COVID-19 samples was the United States, Italy and Spain.

In the original processing: Amplification of reference gene primers was used by the study to estimate nucleated cell counts. Repertoires were generated with immunoSEQ multiplex PCR, while TCRdb's copy carries only in-frame clones and drops some. V and J calls and clone size are given by that table; D and trimming were obtained from the DNA. This sample has over 150,000 clones, with just under 85% found just once. It was during active infection that Seattle patients were enrolled and then longitudinally followed. The germline V gene encodes CDR1 ENHRY and CDR2 SYGVKD. The V gene lost 0 bases and the J gene lost 5 bases, with 14 bases spanning the gap. The length of the CDR3 is 16 residues.

The chain couples TRBV10-3 to TRBJ2-1; tentative D call: TRBD2 (5 bases). This TCR came from a woman of 80 years or more with COVID-19, enrolled during active disease. Sequencing used peripheral blood. The CDR3 bases are TGTGCCATCAGTGAGTCGTGGCGGGTTGAGGACAATGAGCAGTTCTTC. Residues: CAISESWRVEDNEQFF.